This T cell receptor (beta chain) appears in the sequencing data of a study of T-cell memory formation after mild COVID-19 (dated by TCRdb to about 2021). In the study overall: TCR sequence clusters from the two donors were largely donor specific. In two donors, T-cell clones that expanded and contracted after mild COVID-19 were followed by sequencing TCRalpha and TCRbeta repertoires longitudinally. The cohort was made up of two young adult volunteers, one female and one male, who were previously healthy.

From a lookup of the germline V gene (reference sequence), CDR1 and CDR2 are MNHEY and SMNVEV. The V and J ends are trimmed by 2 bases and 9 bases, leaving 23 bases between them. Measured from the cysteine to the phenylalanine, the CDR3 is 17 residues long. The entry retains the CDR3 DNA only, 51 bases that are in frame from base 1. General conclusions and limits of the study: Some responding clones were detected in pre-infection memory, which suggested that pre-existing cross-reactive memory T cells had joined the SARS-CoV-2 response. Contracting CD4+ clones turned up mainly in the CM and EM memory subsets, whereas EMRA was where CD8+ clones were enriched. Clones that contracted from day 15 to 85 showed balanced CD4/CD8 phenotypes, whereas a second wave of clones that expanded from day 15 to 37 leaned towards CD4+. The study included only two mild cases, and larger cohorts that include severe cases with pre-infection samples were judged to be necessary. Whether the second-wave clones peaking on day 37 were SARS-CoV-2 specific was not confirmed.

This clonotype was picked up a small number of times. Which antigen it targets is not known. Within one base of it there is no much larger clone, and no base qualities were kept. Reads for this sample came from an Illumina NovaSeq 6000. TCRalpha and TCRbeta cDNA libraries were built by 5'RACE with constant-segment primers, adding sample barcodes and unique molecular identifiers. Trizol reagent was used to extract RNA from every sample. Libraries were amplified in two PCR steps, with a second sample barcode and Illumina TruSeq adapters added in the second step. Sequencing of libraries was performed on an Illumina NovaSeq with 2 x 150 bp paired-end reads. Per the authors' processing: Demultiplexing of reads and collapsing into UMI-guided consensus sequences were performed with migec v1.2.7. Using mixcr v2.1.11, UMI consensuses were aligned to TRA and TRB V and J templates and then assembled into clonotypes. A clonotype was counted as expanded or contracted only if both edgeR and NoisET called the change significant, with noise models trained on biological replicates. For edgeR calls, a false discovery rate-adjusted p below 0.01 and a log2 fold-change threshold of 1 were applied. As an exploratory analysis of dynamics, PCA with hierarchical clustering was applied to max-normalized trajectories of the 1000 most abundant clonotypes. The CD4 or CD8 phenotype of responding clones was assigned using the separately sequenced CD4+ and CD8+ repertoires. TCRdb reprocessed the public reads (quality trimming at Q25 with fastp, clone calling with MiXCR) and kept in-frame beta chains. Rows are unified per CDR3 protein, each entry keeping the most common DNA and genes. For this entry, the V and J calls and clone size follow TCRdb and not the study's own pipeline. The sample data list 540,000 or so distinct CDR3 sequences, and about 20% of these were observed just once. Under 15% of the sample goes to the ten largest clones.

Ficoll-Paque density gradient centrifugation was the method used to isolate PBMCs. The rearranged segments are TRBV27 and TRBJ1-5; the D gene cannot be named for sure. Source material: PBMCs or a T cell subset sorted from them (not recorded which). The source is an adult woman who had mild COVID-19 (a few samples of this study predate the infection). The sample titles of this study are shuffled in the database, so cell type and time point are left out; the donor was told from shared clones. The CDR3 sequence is CASSLRFRTDDFWPQHF. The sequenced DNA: TGTGCCAGCAGTTTACGTTTCAGGACGGACGACTTTTGGCCCCAGCATTTT.